Detailed here is one TCR beta chain. Its antigen is as yet unknown. This CDR3 has 14 amino acids. After removal of 3 bases from V and 9 bases from J, the junction contained 13 bases not matched to a gene. Germline V gene lookup returns CDR1 DFQATT and CDR2 SNEGSKA (reference sequence). 5'RACE employing 10-nucleotide random UMIs yielded the cDNA. MiXCR, run by TCRdb on the 5' RACE reads, gives a single entry per CDR3 protein. The table lists fewer than 75,000 distinct CDR3 sequences, 4.5% of them singletons, with about 6.9% in the top ten. This entry is derived from a study of neurological immune-mediated disorders. Findings of the study overall: When the repertoires were sorted by phylogenetic grouping, those of 18 of 34 multiple sclerosis patients ended up in one related-CDR3 cluster, a possible signature. HTLV-1-associated myelopathy ranked highest for TCR clonal expansion and multiple sclerosis lowest, beneath healthy controls.

This chain connects TRBV20-1 to TRBJ2-7; 8 bases align to TRBD1. The sequenced material came from PBMCs. This TCR was recovered from a man between 25 and 39 years old with multiple sclerosis. The CDR3 loop is CSASSGQGGSWQYV. DNA of the CDR3: TGCAGTGCTAGCTCCGGACAGGGCGGATCGTGGCAGTACGTC.